The rows below give T cell receptor beta chains drawn from one sample of a study of cytomegalovirus exposure and HLA in healthy donors. Repertoires were generated with immunoSEQ multiplex PCR, while TCRdb's copy carries only in-frame clones and drops some. Of some 170,000 clones listed, approximately 90% are singletons. Sequences were obtained from PBMCs. All receptors derive from a young woman in good health and CMV-seronegative. The CDR3 runs from the conserved cysteine through the conserved F or W. A D gene is named only where the DNA matches it firmly. Part of the rows lack a size; the others show once, few, many or a class for expanded clones.

>TRBJ1-5|TRBV15|-|-
TGTGCCACCAGCGACTTCTGGAGGGAGCCCCAGCATTTT
CATSDFWREPQHF
>TRBJ1-2|TRBV4-3|-|-
TGCGCCAGCAGCCAAGCGACAGTAAACTATGGCTACACCTTC
CASSQATVNYGYTF
>TRBJ2-5|TRBV4-1|-|-
TGCGCCAGCAGCCAGGGCGACGTAGACCAAGAGACCCAGTACTTC
CASSQGDVDQETQYF
>TRBJ2-3|TRBV7-2|-|-
TGTGCCAGCAGCTGGGAGCCCCGGGGCACAGATACGCAGTATTTT
CASSWEPRGTDTQYF
>TRBJ1-2|TRBV7-2|TRBD1|-
TGTGCCAGCAGCCCTGGGGCGACAGGGGGCCTTGGCTACACCTTC
CASSPGATGGLGYTF
>TRBJ2-3|TRBV2|-|-
TGTGCCAGCAGTGTCGGACGGGGACAGCAGTATTTT
CASSVGRGQQYF
>TRBJ1-6|TRBV5-4|-|-
TGTGCCAGCAGCCCCACGGGTTCACCCCTCCACTTT
CASSPTGSPLHF
>TRBJ2-7|TRBV6-1|-|-
TGTGCCAGCAGCTCAGGGTTCGAGCAGTACTTC
CASSSGFEQYF
>TRBJ2-7|TRBV6-6|TRBD2|-
TGTGCCAGCAGGAGGAAGACTAGCGGGCCCTACGAGCAGTACTTC
CASRRKTSGPYEQYF
>TRBJ2-1|TRBV9|TRBD1|once
TGTGCCAGCAGCACTCAAACGGGACAGGGGATGGAGCAGTTCTTC
CASSTQTGQGMEQFF
>TRBJ2-3|TRBV2|-|-
TGTGCCAGCAGTGAATACAGGCCTAGCACAGATACGCAGTATTTT
CASSEYRPSTDTQYF
>TRBJ2-7|TRBV11-3|-|-
TGTGCCAGCAGGCGGGGAGGGGACAACGAGCAGTACTTC
CASRRGGDNEQYF
>TRBJ1-5|TRBV2|-|-
TGTGCCAGCGGGGAGATCCAGCCCCAGCATTTT
CASGEIQPQHF
>TRBJ2-7|TRBV4-1|-|-
TGCGCCAGCAGCCCCGTGGACAACCCCTACGAGCAGTACTTC
CASSPVDNPYEQYF
>TRBJ1-2|TRBV6-5|TRBD1|-
TGTGCCAGCAGTTACACCCGGACAGGGAAGGATTATGGCTACACCTTC
CASSYTRTGKDYGYTF
>TRBJ2-7|TRBV10-3|-|-
TGTGCCACAAGGTATTCGGGATACGAGCAGTACTTC
CATRYSGYEQYF
>TRBJ2-7|TRBV6-5|TRBD1|once
TGTGCCAGCAGTCCCCAGGCAGGGGGTTGGGACGAGCAGTACTTC
CASSPQAGGWDEQYF
>TRBJ1-3|TRBV7-9|-|-
TGTGCCAGCAGCTTAGCGTGGCCAGGGGACACCATATATTTT
CASSLAWPGDTIYF
>TRBJ1-1|TRBV6-1|-|few
TGTGCCAGCAGTGATGGAGATATGAACACTGAAGCTTTCTTT
CASSDGDMNTEAFF